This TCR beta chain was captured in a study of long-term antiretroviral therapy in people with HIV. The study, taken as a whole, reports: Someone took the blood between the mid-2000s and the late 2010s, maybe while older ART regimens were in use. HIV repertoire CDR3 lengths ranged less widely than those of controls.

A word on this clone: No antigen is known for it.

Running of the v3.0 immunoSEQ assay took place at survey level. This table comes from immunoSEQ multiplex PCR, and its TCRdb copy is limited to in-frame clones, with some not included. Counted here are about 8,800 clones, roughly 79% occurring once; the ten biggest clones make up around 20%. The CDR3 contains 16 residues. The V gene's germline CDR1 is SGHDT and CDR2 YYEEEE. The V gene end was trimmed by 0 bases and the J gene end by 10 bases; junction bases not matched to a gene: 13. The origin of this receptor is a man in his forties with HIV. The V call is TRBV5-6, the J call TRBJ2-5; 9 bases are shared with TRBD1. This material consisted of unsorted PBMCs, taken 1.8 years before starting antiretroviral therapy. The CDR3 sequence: CASSLGLRDRAWDQYF. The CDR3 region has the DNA TGTGCCAGCAGCTTGGGACTCCGGGACAGGGCGTGGGACCAGTACTTC.